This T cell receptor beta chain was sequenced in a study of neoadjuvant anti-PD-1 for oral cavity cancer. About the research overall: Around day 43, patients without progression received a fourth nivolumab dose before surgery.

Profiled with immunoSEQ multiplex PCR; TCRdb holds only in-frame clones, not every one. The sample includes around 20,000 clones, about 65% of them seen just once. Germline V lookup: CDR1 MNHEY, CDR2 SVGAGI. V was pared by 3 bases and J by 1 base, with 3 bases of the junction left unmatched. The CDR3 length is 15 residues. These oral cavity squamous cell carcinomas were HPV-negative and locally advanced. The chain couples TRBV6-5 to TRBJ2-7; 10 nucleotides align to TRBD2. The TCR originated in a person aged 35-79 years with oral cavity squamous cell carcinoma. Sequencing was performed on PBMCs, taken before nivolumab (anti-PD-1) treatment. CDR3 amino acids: CASSYLAGASYEQYF. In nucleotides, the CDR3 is TGTGCCAGCAGTTATCTAGCGGGAGCGTCCTACGAGCAGTACTTC.